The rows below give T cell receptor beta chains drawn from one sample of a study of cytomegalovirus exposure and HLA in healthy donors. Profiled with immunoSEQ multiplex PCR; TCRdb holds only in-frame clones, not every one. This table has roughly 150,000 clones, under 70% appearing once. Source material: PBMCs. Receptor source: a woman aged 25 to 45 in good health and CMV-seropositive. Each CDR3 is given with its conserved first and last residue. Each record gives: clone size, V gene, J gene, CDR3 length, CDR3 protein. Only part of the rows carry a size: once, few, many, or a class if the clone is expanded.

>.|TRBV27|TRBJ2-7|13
CASSLFPTYEQYF
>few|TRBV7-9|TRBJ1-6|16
CASSPRSAGGNSPLHF
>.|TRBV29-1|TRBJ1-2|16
CSVGPGTGGDYYGYTF
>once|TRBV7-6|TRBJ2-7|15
CASSLAGGPSYEQYF
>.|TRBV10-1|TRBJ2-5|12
CASSREPGEQYF
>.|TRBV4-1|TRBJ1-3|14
CASSQDMYRAGIYF
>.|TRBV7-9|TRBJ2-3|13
CASSSVGGDTQYF
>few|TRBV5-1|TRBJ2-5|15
CASSSTGTPQETQYF
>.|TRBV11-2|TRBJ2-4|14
CASSLAGAKNIQYF
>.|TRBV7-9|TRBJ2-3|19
CASSLVSLLAGLRTDTQYF
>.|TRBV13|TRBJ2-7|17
CASSKHPRGQGAREQYF
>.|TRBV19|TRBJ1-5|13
CASSTNRVQPQHF
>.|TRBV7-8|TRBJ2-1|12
CASSQIYNEQFF
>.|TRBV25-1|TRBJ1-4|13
CASRWTGDEKLFF
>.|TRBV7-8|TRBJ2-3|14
CASSPDRNTDTQYF
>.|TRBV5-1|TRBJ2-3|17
CASSSGTKTGGTDTQYF
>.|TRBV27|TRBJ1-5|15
CASSLFMGPNQPQHF
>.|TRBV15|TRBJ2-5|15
CATSRSGQGKETQYF
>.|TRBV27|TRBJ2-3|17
CASSPTPERVVPDTQYF
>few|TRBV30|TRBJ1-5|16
CAWSDRGRQSNQPQHF
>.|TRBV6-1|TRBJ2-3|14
CASSAGGGLWTQYF
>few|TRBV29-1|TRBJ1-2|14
CSVEPKTASGGYTF
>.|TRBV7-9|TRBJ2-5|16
CASSLRTSGGLETQYF
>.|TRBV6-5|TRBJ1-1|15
CASRRWQSMNTEAFF
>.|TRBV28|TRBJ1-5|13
CASSPWRGRPQHF
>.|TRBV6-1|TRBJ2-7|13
CASLGRSTYEQYF
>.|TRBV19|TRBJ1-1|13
CASSWGENTEAFF
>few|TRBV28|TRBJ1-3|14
CASSGTRSGNTIYF
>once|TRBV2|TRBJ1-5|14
CASAGQVLNQPQHF
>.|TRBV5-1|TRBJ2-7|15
CASSPGTGGPYEQYF
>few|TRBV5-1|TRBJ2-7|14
CASSLGTVFTEQYF
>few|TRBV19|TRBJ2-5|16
CASSRPYGTGQETQYF